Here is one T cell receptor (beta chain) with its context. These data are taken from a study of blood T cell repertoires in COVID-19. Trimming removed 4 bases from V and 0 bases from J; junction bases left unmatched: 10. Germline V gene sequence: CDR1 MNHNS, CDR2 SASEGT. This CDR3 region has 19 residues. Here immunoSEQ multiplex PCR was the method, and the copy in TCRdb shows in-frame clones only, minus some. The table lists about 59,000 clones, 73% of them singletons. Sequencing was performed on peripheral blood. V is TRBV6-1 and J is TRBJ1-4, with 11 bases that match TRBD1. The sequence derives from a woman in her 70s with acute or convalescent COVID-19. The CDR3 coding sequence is TGTGCCAGCAGTGCCTCCGGGACAGGGGGAGGTTCAACTAATGAAAAACTGTTTTTT. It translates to CASSASGTGGGSTNEKLFF.